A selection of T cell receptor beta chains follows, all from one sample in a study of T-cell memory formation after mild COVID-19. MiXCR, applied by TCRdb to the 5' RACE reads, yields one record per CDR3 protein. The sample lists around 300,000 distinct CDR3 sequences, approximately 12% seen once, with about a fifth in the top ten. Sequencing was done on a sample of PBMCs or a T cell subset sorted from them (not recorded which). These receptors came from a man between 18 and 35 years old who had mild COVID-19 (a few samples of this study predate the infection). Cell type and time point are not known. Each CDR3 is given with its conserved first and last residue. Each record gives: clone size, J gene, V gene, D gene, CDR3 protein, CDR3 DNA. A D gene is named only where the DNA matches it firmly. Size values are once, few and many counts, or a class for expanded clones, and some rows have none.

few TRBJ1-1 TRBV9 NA CASSVSTFSEAFF TGTGCCAGCAGCGTATCAACCTTTAGTGAAGCTTTCTTT
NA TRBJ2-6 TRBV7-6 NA CASSPGAAPNPSGANVLTF TGTGCCAGCAGCCCCGGGGCGGCTCCGAACCCCTCTGGGGCCAACGTCCTGACTTTC
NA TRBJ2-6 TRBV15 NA CATSREGFGANVLTF TGTGCCACCAGCAGAGAAGGTTTTGGGGCCAACGTCCTGACTTTC
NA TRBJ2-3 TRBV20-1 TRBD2 CSASSTSIGTADTQYF TGCAGTGCGTCCTCGACTAGCATTGGTACCGCAGATACGCAGTATTTT
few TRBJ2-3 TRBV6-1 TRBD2 CASREGLAGAADTQYF TGTGCCAGCAGAGAGGGACTAGCGGGGGCTGCAGATACGCAGTATTTT
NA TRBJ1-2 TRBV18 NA CASSPSLGYGYTF TGTGCCAGCTCACCATCACTAGGATATGGCTACACCTTC
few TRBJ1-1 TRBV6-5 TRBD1 CASSYWGTATTEAFF TGTGCCAGCAGTTACTGGGGGACAGCGACCACTGAAGCTTTCTTT
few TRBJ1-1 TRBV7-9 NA CASSSNRDASGTEAFF TGTGCCAGCAGCTCGAACCGGGACGCATCGGGCACTGAAGCTTTCTTT
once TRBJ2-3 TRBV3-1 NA CASRGIRDTQYF TGTGCCAGCAGGGGTATCAGGGATACGCAGTATTTT
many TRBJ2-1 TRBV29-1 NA CSGTRTGVGNEQFF TGCAGCGGGACTCGGACCGGGGTTGGGAATGAGCAGTTCTTC
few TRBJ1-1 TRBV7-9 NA CASSLLGAGAFF TGTGCCAGCAGCTTACTAGGGGCTGGAGCTTTCTTT
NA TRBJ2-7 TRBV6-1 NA CACMTPWALSYEQYF TGTGCCTGCATGACCCCCTGGGCCCTCTCCTACGAGCAGTACTTC
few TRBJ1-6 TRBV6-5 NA CASSYVLSSYNSPLHF TGTGCCAGCAGTTACGTCCTGAGCTCCTATAATTCACCCCTCCACTTT
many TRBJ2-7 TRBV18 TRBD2 CASSPPASGGHEQYF TGTGCCAGCTCACCACCGGCTAGCGGGGGACACGAGCAGTACTTC
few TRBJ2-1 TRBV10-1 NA CASSERGEYNEQFF TGCGCCAGCAGTGAGAGGGGGGAATACAATGAGCAGTTCTTC
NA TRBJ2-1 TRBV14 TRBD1 CASSLLGQGYYNEQFF TGTGCCAGCAGCCTACTCGGACAGGGGTATTACAATGAGCAGTTCTTC
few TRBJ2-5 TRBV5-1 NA CASSLTGTAEETQYF TGCGCCAGCAGCTTGACCGGGACGGCCGAAGAGACCCAGTACTTC
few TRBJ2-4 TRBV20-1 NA CSASEVVGAKNIQYF TGCAGTGCTAGCGAGGTGGTTGGTGCCAAAAACATTCAGTACTTC
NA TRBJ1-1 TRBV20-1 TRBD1 CSARGIRGKNTEAFF TGCAGTGCTAGAGGCATCAGGGGGAAGAACACTGAAGCTTTCTTT
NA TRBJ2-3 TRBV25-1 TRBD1 CASSEPLGQGGTDTQYF TGTGCCAGCAGTGAACCCCTGGGGCAGGGGGGCACAGATACGCAGTATTTT
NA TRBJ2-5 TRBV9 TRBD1 CASSVQDRGRETQYF TGTGCCAGCAGCGTACAGGACAGGGGCCGTGAGACCCAGTACTTC
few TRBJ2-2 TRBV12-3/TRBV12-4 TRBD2 CASSTVSGGVVGNTGELFF TGTGCCAGCAGTACCGTTAGCGGGGGGGTCGTGGGTAACACCGGGGAGCTGTTTTTT
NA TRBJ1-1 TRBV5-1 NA CASSSHPQGFEAFF TGCGCCAGCAGCTCGCACCCCCAGGGGTTTGAAGCTTTCTTT
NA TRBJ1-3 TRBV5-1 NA CASSFTGFGNTIYF TGCGCCAGCAGCTTTACGGGGTTTGGAAACACCATATATTTT
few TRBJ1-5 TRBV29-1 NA CSMNVGVNQPQHF TGCAGCATGAACGTGGGGGTCAATCAGCCCCAGCATTTT
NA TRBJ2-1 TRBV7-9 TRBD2 CASSFSGLAGDQGNEQFF TGTGCCAGCAGCTTTTCTGGACTAGCGGGGGATCAGGGCAATGAGCAGTTCTTC
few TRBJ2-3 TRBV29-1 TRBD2 CSVGTSGGPTDTQYF TGCAGCGTCGGGACTAGCGGGGGACCCACAGATACGCAGTATTTT
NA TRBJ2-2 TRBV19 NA CASSIPRGGTGELFF TGTGCCAGTAGTATCCCCAGGGGCGGGACCGGGGAGCTGTTTTTT
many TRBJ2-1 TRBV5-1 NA CASSLAPGYEQFF TGCGCCAGCAGCTTGGCACCCGGTTATGAGCAGTTCTTC
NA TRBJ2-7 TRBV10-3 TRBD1 CAIRNDRVRSYEQYF TGTGCCATCAGGAATGACAGGGTCCGGTCCTACGAGCAGTACTTC
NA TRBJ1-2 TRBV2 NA CASSAPLPDYGYTF TGTGCCAGCAGTGCCCCTCTGCCAGACTATGGCTACACCTTC
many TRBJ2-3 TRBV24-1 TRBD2 CATSDPGLASIDTQYF TGTGCCACCAGTGATCCGGGACTAGCGTCGATTGATACGCAGTATTTT
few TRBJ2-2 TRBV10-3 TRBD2 CAIKGGTSRGTGELFF TGTGCCATCAAGGGAGGGACCAGCCGAGGCACCGGGGAGCTGTTTTTT
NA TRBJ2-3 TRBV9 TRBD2 CASSAAGGVVDTQYF TGTGCCAGCAGCGCCGCGGGGGGCGTGGTTGATACGCAGTATTTT
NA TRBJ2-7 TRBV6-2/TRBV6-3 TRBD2 CASSRGGGPFDEQYF TGTGCCAGCAGTAGAGGCGGGGGTCCGTTCGACGAGCAGTACTTC
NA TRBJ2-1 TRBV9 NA CASSVEGGPTHEQFF TGTGCCAGCAGCGTAGAAGGGGGGCCAACTCATGAGCAGTTCTTC
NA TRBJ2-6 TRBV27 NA CASSFATANVLTF TGTGCCAGCAGTTTTGCTACCGCCAACGTCCTGACTTTC
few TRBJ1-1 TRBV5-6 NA CASSFWGGSTEAFF TGTGCCAGCAGCTTTTGGGGAGGAAGCACTGAAGCTTTCTTT
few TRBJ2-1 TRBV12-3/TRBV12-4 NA CASREMTGTNEQFF TGTGCCAGCAGGGAGATGACAGGTACGAATGAGCAGTTCTTC
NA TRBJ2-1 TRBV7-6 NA CASSYPEGDSWDNEQFF TGTGCCAGCAGCTACCCCGAGGGCGACAGCTGGGACAATGAGCAGTTCTTC